The 26 T cell receptor beta chains below come from one sample, sequenced in a study of blood T cell repertoires in COVID-19. Assay used: immunoSEQ multiplex PCR; TCRdb lists only in-frame clones, some missing. The repertoire consists of some 21,000 clones, with 75% to 95% occurring once and the leading ten covering 18%. Sequencing was performed on peripheral blood. The receptor source for this set is a human donor in a cohort sampled during active COVID-19.

V and J are TRBV6-2 or TRBV6-3 and TRBJ1-2; D is unclear. Looked up from germline, CDR1 is MNHEY and CDR2 is SVGEGT. Trimming took 5 bases from V and 5 from J, leaving 6 bases between them. This CDR3 comprises 11 residues. This CDR3 reads CASSEDYGYTF. CDR3 bases: TGTGCCAGCAGTGAGGATTATGGCTACACCTTC.

The chain carries TRBV18 and TRBJ2-6, with a tentative D call TRBD1 (6 bases). The CDR3 loop spans 14 amino acids. Germline V gene lookup returns CDR1 KGHSH and CDR2 LQKENI. V was pared by 4 bases and J by 2 bases, with 6 bases between. Here the CDR3 reads CASSRDTGANVLTF. The CDR3 DNA reads as TGTGCCAGCTCACGGGACACTGGGGCCAACGTCCTGACTTTC.

The chain links TRBV24-1 to TRBJ2-1; D may be TRBD1 (5 bases). The CDR3 runs to 13 residues. V lost 0 bases and J lost 9, with 8 bases in between. Germline V gene data show CDR1 as KGHDR and CDR2 as SFDVKD. CDR3 sequence reads: CATSDLLTGEQFF. The CDR3 DNA reads TGTGCCACCAGTGATTTGCTAACAGGTGAGCAGTTCTTC.

The chain couples TRBV3-1 (or the pseudogene TRBV3-2) to TRBJ1-5; D is undetermined. Deletions cut 1 base from V and 4 bases from J, with 2 bases between. CDR3 length: 12 residues. CDR1 and CDR2 from the germline V gene are LGHDT and YNNKEL (reference sequence). In DNA form, the CDR3 reads TGTGCCAGCAGCCAAGCGAATCAGCCCCAGCATTTT. It codes for CASSQANQPQHF.

The chain uses TRBV6-1 and TRBJ2-1, with 7 bases identical to TRBD1. Germline CDR1 and CDR2: MNHNS and SASEGT. Trimming cost V 2 bases and J 2 bases; bases outside gene matches: 3. The CDR3 has 15 amino acids. The CDR3 here is CASSESTGTYNEQFF. The CDR3 DNA is TGTGCCAGCAGTGAATCGACAGGGACCTACAATGAGCAGTTCTTC.

The chain uses TRBV4-1 and TRBJ1-2; D might be TRBD1 (5 bases). The CDR3 length is 14 residues. Germline V CDR1 and CDR2: MGHRA, YSYEKL. Trimming pared 2 bases from V and 4 bases from J, leaving 11 bases between. CDR3 bases: TGCGCCAGCAGCCAACAGGGTAGGATCTATGGCTACACCTTC. Translated: CASSQQGRIYGYTF.

The chain employs TRBV5-6 and TRBJ1-2; D not resolved. Germline values: CDR1 SGHDT, CDR2 YYEEEE. The CDR3 spans 14 residues. V was cut by 1 base and J by 8 bases, with 15 bases left in between. This CDR3 is CASSLSAQPWGYTF. In DNA, the CDR3 is TGTGCCAGCAGCTTGTCGGCACAGCCCTGGGGCTACACCTTC.

The chain employs TRBV7-2 and TRBJ1-1; D unclear. This CDR3 contains 12 residues. In germline, CDR1 is SGHTA, CDR2 FQGNSA. The ends were cut back, 6 bases at V and 9 bases at J, with 14 bases in the middle. The CDR3 sequence is CASRRFPLQAFF. DNA of the CDR3: TGTGCCAGCAGGAGGTTTCCCCTACAAGCTTTCTTT.

This chain connects TRBV7-3 to TRBJ2-3; TRBD2 matches at 8 bases. This CDR3 is built from 16 residues. In germline, CDR1 is SGHTA, CDR2 FQGTGA. The junction had 3 bases not matched to a gene; V was cut back by 1 base and J by 0 bases. The CDR3 region has the DNA TGTGCCAGCAGCTTAATGGCGGGGGGAAGCACAGATACGCAGTATTTT. This codes for CASSLMAGGSTDTQYF.

The gene calls are TRBV6-6 and TRBJ2-3, with D possibly matching TRBD2 (6 bases). The germline gives CDR1 MNHNY, CDR2 SVGAGI (reference sequence). Trimming removed 6 bases at V and 3 bases at J, with 19 bases between. This CDR3 spans 16 amino acids. CDR3 loop: CASRSPRGGVTDTQYF. Written as DNA, the CDR3 is TGTGCCAGCAGGAGCCCTCGCGGAGGGGTTACAGATACGCAGTATTTT.

The V and J genes are TRBV5-1 and TRBJ1-2; the match to TRBD1 covers 9 bases. The V gene's germline CDR1 is SGHRS and CDR2 YFSETQ. The CDR3 sequence is 14 residues long. V shed 3 bases and J 7 bases; nucleotides not matched to a gene: 7. In nucleotides, the CDR3 is TGCGCCAGCAGCTCGACAGGGGGGCCGGGTGGCTACACCTTC. Encoded protein: CASSSTGGPGGYTF.

The chain links TRBV27 to TRBJ2-2; D unclear. V was clipped by 2 bases and J by 4 bases, with 5 bases between them. Looked up from germline, CDR1 is MNHEY and CDR2 is SMNVEV (reference sequence). The CDR3 is 13 amino acids. As DNA, the CDR3 is TGTGCCAGCAGTTTAGGAGTCACCGGGGAGCTGTTTTTT. Its translation is CASSLGVTGELFF.

The chain combines TRBV5-1 with TRBJ1-2, with D possibly being TRBD1 (6 bases). The CDR3 extends over 14 amino acids. Germline V CDR1 and CDR2: SGHRS, YFSETQ. The ends were cut back, 4 bases at V and 5 bases at J, with 15 bases in the middle. The chain's CDR3 is CASSLDGQRYGYTF. CDR3 coding DNA: TGCGCCAGCAGCCTCGATGGACAGAGATATGGCTACACCTTC.

This sequence joins TRBV4-1 and TRBJ1-2; 9 bases are shared with TRBD1. Germline loops: CDR1 MGHRA, CDR2 YSYEKL. V dropped 0 bases and J dropped 4; count of bases not matched to a gene: 6. This CDR3 spans 16 amino acids. CDR3 protein: CASSQEGTGRIYGYTF. In DNA form, the CDR3 reads TGCGCCAGCAGCCAAGAGGGGACAGGGCGGATCTATGGCTACACCTTC.

A word on this clone: An end of the junction does not agree with germline; a read error may underlie this. This rearrangement joins TRBV2 to TRBJ1-2, with TRBD1 as a possible D gene (6 bases). Looked up from germline, CDR1 is SNHLY and CDR2 is FYNNEI. The CDR3 length is 15 residues. The CDR3 region has the DNA TGTGCCAGCAGGGAAGGGTCGCGGACAGACCATGGCTACACCTTC. Protein sequence: CASREGSRTDHGYTF.

The chain employs TRBV11-2 and TRBJ1-6, with D perhaps matching TRBD1 (5 bases). CDR3 length: 13 amino acids. Germline V lookup: CDR1 SGHAT, CDR2 FQNNGV. Trimming removed 8 bases from V and 9 bases from J, with 14 bases in between. In DNA form, the CDR3 reads TGTGCCAGCCGGGAGGGGCAGAGTTCACCCCTCCACTTT. This sequence encodes CASREGQSSPLHF.

V and J are TRBV5-1 and TRBJ1-1; tentatively, D is TRBD1 (5 bases). Germline lookup yields CDR1 SGHRS and CDR2 YFSETQ. This CDR3 comprises 15 residues. V lost 4 bases, J lost 0 bases, and 13 bases lay in between. The CDR3 coding sequence is TGCGCCAGCAGCCCGATACAGGTTCTGAACACTGAAGCTTTCTTT. It encodes CASSPIQVLNTEAFF.

This clone was observed once. The chain combines TRBV7-9 with TRBJ1-5, with a weak D call TRBD1 (5 bases). The CDR3 consists of 15 residues. V was cut by 0 bases and J by 2 bases, with 8 bases left in between. Germline V gene sequence: CDR1 SEHNR, CDR2 FQNEAQ (reference sequence). CDR3 DNA sequence: TGTGCCAGCAGCTTAGCGGGGGGAGGCAATCAGCCCCAGCATTTT. Translation: CASSLAGGGNQPQHF. Combining the CDR3 with reference TRBV7-9 and TRBJ1-5 gives the whole variable domain DTGVSQNPRHKITKRGQNVTFRCDPISEHNRLYWYRQTLGQGPEFLTYFQNEAQLEKSRLLSDRFSAERPKGSFSTLEIQRTEQGDSAMYLCASSLAGGGNQPQHFGDGTRLSIL.

The J gene is TRBJ2-7, the V gene TRBV7-9; 10 positions agree with TRBD1. CDR3 length equals 15 residues. With 6 bases clipped from V and 6 bases from J, the junction kept 11 bases outside the gene matches. The germline V gene encodes CDR1 SEHNR and CDR2 FQNEAQ (reference sequence). CDR3 nucleotides: TGTGCCAGCAGTCATACCGGGACAGGGGTGAGCGAGCAGTACTTC. It is translated as CASSHTGTGVSEQYF. The entire variable domain, with the rest obtained from reference TRBV7-9 and TRBJ2-7, is as follows: DTGVSQNPRHKITKRGQNVTFRCDPISEHNRLYWYRQTLGQGPEFLTYFQNEAQLEKSRLLSDRFSAERPKGSFSTLEIQRTEQGDSAMYLCASSHTGTGVSEQYFGPGTRLTVT.

This clone was recorded once. This sequence joins TRBV11-2 and TRBJ1-2; TRBD1 matches at 7 bases. V lost 5 bases and J lost 3; bases outside the gene matches: 9. The germline CDR1 and CDR2 sequences are SGHAT and FQNNGV. The CDR3 loop spans 15 amino acids. CDR3 nucleotide sequence: TGTGCCAGCAGCCAAACCAGACAGGGAGACTATGGCTACACCTTC. Translating gives CASSQTRQGDYGYTF.

The chain uses TRBV2 and TRBJ2-3; 7 bases are shared with TRBD1. The germline CDR1 and CDR2 sequences are SNHLY and FYNNEI. With 7 bases clipped from V and 1 base from J, the junction kept 8 bases outside the gene matches. The CDR3 has 15 amino acids. The CDR3 protein is CASNSDRPGTDTQYF. CDR3 coding DNA: TGTGCCAGCAATTCGGACAGGCCAGGCACAGATACGCAGTATTTT.

The V gene is TRBV7-6, the J gene TRBJ2-2; D perhaps matches TRBD2 (6 bases). This CDR3 comprises 14 residues. Trimming took off 4 bases at V and 6 bases at J, with 12 bases between the two ends. The germline gives CDR1 SGHVS, CDR2 FNYEAQ. The CDR3 is CASSSGDAAGELFF. The CDR3, as DNA: TGTGCCAGCAGCTCGGGGGACGCAGCCGGGGAGCTGTTTTTT.

V and J are TRBV19 and TRBJ1-1, with D unclear. CDR3 length equals 12 residues. Trimming shortened V by 3 bases and J by 6 bases, and 8 bases separated the two germline ends. The V gene's germline CDR1 is LNHDA and CDR2 SQIVND (reference sequence). CDR3 in DNA: TGTGCCAGTAGTATTTCCGGGTCTGAAGCTTTCTTT. Translated: CASSISGSEAFF.

The chain is built from TRBV5-1 and TRBJ1-1; no clear D. The CDR3 covers 16 residues. CDR1 is SGHRS, CDR2 YFSETQ, per germline. V shed 4 bases and J shed 8 bases, with 24 bases lying between them. Here the CDR3 DNA reads TGCGCCAGCAGCCGAGAGGGTGGGCAAGGAGCCCTCGAAGCTTTCTTT. Translated, it gives CASSREGGQGALEAFF. The full variable domain, its missing parts supplied by reference TRBV5-1 and TRBJ1-1, is KAGVTQTPRYLIKTRGQQVTLSCSPISGHRSVSWYQQTPGQGLQFLFEYFSETQRNKGNFPGRFSGRQFSNSRSEMNVSTLELGDSALYLCASSREGGQGALEAFFGQGTRLTVV.

This clone was found once. The rearrangement joins TRBV5-1 to TRBJ2-3, with D tentatively TRBD2 (5 bases). This CDR3 contains 15 residues. Germline V gene lookup returns CDR1 SGHRS and CDR2 YFSETQ. V lost 2 bases and J lost 4, with 14 bases in between. CDR3 DNA: TGCGCCAGCAGCTTCCGGACTCATGTCCCAGATACGCAGTATTTT. Translating gives CASSFRTHVPDTQYF.

The chain has TRBV19 and TRBJ2-5, with 7 bases fitting TRBD1. Germline trimming cut 7 bases from V and 3 bases from J; bases unmatched to any gene: 5. Germline V gene lookup returns CDR1 LNHDA and CDR2 SQIVND (reference sequence). The length of the CDR3 is 13 residues. CDR3 residues: CASNRQGEETQYF. CDR3 DNA: TGTGCCAGTAATCGGCAGGGGGAAGAGACCCAGTACTTC. Together with reference TRBV19 and TRBJ2-5, the CDR3 gives the full variable domain: DGGITQSPKYLFRKEGQNVTLSCEQNLNHDAMYWYRQDPGQGLRLIYYSQIVNDFQKGDIAEGYSVSREKKESFPLTVTSAQKNPTAFYLCASNRQGEETQYFGPGTRLLVL.